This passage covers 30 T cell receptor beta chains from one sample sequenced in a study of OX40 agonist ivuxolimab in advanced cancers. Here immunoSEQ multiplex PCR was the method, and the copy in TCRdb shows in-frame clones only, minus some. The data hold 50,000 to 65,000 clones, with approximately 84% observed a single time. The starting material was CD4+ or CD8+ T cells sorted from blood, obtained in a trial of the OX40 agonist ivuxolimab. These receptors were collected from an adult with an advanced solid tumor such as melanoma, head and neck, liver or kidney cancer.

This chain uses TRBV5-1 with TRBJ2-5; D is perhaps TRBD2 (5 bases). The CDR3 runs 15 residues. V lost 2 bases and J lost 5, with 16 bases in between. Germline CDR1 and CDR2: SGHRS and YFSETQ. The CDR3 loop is CASSFRGLSAETQYF. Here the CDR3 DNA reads TGCGCCAGCAGCTTTAGAGGACTGAGTGCGGAGACCCAGTACTTC.

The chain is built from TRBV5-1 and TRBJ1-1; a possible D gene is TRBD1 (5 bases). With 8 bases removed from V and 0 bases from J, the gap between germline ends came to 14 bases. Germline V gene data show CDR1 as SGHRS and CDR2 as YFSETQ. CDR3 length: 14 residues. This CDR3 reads CASGTGSVNTEAFF. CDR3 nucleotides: TGCGCCAGTGGGACGGGGTCTGTGAACACTGAAGCTTTCTTT.

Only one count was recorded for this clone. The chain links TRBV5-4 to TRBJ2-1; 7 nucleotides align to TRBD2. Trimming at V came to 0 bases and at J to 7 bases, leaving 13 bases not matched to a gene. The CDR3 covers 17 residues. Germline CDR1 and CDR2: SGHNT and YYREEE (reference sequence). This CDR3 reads CASSLGLNSGSGNEQFF. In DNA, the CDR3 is TGTGCCAGCAGCTTGGGTCTCAATAGCGGGTCGGGGAATGAGCAGTTCTTC. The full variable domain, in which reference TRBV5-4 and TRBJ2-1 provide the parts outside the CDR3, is ETGVTQSPTHLIKTRGQQVTLRCSSQSGHNTVSWYQQALGQGPQFIFQYYREEENGRGNFPPRFSGLQFPNYSSELNVNALELDDSALYLCASSLGLNSGSGNEQFFGPGTRLTVL.

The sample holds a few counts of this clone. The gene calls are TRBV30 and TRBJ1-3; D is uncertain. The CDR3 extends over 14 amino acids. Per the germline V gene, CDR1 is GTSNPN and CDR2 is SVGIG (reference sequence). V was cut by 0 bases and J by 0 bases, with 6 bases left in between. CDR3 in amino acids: CAWSVSPSGNTIYF. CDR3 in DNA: TGTGCCTGGAGTGTTTCCCCCTCTGGAAACACCATATATTTT.

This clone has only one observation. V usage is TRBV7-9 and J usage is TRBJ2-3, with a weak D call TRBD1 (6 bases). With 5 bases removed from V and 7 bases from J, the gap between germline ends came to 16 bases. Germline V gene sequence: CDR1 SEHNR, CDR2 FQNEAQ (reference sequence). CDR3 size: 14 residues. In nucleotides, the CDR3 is TGTGCCAGCAGCCAAGACCCCAGGGGCCATACGCAGTATTTT. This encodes CASSQDPRGHTQYF.

The CDR3 nucleotides are TGCAGCGTTGTAGGGGGCGGGAATCAGCCCCAGCATTTT. Amino acids: CSVVGGGNQPQHF. This chain uses TRBV29-1 with TRBJ1-5; the match to TRBD1 covers 7 bases. Germline V gene data show CDR1 as SQVTM and CDR2 as ANQGSEA. CDR3 size: 13 residues. V gave up 4 bases and J gave up 4 bases; unmatched junction bases: 4.

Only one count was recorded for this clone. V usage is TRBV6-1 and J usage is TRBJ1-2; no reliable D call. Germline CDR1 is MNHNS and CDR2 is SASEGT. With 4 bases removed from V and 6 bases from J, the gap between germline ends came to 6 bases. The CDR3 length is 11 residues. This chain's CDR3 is CASSARDGYTF. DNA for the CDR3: TGTGCCAGCAGTGCTAGAGATGGCTACACCTTC.

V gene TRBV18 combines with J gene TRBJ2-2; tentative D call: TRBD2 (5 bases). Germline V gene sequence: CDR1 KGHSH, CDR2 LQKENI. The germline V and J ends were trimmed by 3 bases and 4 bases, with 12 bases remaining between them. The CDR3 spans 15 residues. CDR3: CASSPQTAGTGELFF. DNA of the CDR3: TGTGCCAGCTCACCGCAGACCGCGGGCACCGGGGAGCTGTTTTTT.

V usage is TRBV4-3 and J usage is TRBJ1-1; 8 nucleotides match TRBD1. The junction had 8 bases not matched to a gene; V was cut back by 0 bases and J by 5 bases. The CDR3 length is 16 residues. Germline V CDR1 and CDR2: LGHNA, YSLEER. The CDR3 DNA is TGCGCCAGCAGCCAAGATTCGGACAGGGTGGGTACTGAAGCTTTCTTT. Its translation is CASSQDSDRVGTEAFF.

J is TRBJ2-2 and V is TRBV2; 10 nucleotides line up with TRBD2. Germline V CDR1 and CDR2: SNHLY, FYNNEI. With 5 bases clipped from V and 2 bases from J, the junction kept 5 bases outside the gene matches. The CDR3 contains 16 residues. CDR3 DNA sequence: TGTGCCAGCAGTCGGACTAGCGGAGCCAACACCGGGGAGCTGTTTTTT. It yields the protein CASSRTSGANTGELFF.

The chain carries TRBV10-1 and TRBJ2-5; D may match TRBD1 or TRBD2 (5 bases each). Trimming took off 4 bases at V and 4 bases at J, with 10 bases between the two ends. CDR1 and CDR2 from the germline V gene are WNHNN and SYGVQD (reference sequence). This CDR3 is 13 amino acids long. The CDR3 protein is CASSGGLRETQYF. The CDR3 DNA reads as TGCGCCAGCAGTGGGGGGTTGCGAGAGACCCAGTACTTC.

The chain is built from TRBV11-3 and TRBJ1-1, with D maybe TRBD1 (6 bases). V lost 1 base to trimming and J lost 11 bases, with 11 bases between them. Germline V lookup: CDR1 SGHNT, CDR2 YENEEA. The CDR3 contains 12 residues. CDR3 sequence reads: CASSLAAGVAFF. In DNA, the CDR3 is TGTGCCAGCAGCTTAGCGGCAGGGGTGGCTTTCTTT.

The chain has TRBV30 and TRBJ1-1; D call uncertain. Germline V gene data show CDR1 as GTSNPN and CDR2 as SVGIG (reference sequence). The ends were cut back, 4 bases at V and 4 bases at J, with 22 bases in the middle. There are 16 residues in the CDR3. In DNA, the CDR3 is TGTGCCTGGACCAATACCCCGAAAGGGAGCGGCACTGAAGCTTTCTTT. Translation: CAWTNTPKGSGTEAFF.

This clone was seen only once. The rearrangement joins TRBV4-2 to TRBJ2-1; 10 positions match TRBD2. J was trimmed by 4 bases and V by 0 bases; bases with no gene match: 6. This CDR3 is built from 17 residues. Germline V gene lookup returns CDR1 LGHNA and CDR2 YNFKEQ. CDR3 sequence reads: CASSQDPSGGQYNEQFF. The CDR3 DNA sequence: TGTGCCAGCAGCCAAGACCCTAGCGGGGGCCAATACAATGAGCAGTTCTTC.

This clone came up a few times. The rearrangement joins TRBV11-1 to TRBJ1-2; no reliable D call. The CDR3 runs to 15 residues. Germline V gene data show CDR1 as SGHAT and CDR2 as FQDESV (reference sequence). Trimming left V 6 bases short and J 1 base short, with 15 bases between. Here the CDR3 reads CASSPGIGDNYGYTF. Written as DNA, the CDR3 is TGTGCCAGCAGTCCCGGGATAGGTGATAACTATGGCTACACCTTC.

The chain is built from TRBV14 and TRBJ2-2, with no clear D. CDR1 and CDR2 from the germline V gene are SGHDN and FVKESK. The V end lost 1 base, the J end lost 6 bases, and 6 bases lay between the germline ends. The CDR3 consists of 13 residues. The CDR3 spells CASSQGYAGELFF. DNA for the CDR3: TGTGCCAGCAGCCAAGGTTACGCCGGGGAGCTGTTTTTT.

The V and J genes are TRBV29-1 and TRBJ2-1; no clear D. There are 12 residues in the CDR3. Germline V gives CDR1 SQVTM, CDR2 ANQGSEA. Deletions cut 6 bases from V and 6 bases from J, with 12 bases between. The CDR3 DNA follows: TGCAGCGTCGTGGTTTCCGGCAATGAGCAGTTCTTC. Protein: CSVVVSGNEQFF.

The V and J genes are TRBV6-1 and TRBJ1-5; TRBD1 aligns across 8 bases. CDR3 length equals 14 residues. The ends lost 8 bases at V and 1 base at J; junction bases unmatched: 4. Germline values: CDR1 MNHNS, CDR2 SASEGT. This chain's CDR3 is CASQTGESNQPQHF. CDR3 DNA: TGTGCCAGCCAGACAGGGGAAAGCAATCAGCCCCAGCATTTT.

In nucleotides, the CDR3 is TGTGCCAGCAGCCCTGAGCGTGCCGGGGAGCTGTTTTTT. Amino acid sequence: CASSPERAGELFF. This chain joins TRBV11-2 and TRBJ2-2; unclear D gene. CDR3 length: 13 residues. Germline CDR1 is SGHAT and CDR2 is FQNNGV. Trimming took off 5 bases at V and 6 bases at J, with 10 bases between the two ends.

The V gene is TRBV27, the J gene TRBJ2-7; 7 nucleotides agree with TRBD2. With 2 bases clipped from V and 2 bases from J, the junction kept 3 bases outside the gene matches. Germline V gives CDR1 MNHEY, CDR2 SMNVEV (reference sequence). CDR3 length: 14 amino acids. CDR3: CASSLTGGAYEQYF. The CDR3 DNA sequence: TGTGCCAGCAGTTTAACGGGAGGAGCCTACGAGCAGTACTTC.

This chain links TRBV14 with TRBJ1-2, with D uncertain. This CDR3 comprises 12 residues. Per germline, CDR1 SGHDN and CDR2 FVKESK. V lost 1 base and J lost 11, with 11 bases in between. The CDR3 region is CASSQVGWQYTF. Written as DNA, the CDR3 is TGTGCCAGCAGCCAAGTCGGCTGGCAATACACCTTC.

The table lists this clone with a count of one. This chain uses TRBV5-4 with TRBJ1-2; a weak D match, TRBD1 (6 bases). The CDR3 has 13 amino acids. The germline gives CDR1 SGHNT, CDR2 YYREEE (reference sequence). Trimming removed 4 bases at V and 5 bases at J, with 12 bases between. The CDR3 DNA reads TGTGCCAGCAGCCGAGGGGGACCTTATGGCTACACCTTC. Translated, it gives CASSRGGPYGYTF.

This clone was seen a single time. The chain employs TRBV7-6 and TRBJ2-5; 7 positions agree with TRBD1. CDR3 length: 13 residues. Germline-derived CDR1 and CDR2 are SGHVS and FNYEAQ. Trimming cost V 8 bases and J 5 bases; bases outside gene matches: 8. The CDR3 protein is CASQQGQRETQYF. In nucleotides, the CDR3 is TGTGCCAGCCAGCAGGGACAGAGGGAGACCCAGTACTTC.

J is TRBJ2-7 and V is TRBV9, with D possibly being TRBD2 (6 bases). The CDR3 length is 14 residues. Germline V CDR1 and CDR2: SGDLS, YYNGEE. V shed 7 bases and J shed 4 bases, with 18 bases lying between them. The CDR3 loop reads CASGREGGVYEQYF. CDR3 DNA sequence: TGTGCCAGCGGGCGGGAAGGAGGGGTGTACGAGCAGTACTTC.

DNA of the CDR3: TGCAGCGTTAGACAGGGTAGGGGGACTGAAGCTTTCTTT. This codes for CSVRQGRGTEAFF. The chain has TRBV29-1 and TRBJ1-1; TRBD1 aligns across 7 bases. The CDR3 has 13 amino acids. Germline V gene data show CDR1 as SQVTM and CDR2 as ANQGSEA. V shed 5 bases and J 5 bases; nucleotides not matched to a gene: 8.

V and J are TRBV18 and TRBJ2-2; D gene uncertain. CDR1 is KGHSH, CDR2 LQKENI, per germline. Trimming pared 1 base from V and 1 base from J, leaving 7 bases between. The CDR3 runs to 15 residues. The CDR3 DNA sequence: TGTGCCAGCTCACCACAAGGTGGGAACACCGGGGAGCTGTTTTTT. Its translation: CASSPQGGNTGELFF.

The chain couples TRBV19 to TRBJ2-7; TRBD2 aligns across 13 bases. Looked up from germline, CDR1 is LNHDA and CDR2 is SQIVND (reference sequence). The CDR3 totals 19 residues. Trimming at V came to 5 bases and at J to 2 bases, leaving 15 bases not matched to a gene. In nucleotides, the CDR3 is TGTGCCAGTAGTGCTCGGACTAGCGGGAGAGCAACCAGCACCTACGAGCAGTACTTC. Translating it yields CASSARTSGRATSTYEQYF.

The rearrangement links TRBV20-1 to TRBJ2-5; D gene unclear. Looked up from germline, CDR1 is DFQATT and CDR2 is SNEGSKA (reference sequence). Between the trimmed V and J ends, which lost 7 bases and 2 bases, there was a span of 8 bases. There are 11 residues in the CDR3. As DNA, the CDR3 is TGCAGTGGGGCGGTTCAAGAGACCCAGTACTTC. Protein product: CSGAVQETQYF.

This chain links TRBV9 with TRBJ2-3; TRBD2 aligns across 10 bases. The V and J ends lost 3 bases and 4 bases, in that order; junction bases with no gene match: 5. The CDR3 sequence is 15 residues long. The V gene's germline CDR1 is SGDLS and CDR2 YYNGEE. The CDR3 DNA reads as TGTGCCAGCAGCGAAGCGGGGGGGCTGGCAGATACGCAGTATTTT. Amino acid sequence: CASSEAGGLADTQYF.

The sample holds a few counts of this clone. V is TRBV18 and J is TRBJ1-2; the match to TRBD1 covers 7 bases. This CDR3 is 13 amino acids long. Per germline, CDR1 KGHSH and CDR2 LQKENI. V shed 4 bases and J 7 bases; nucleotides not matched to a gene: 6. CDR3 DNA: TGTGCCAGCTCACAGGAAGGGGGCGGTGGCTACACCTTC. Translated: CASSQEGGGGYTF.